This TCR beta chain was recorded in a study of blood T cell repertoires in COVID-19. Across the study: Both acute and convalescent COVID-19 samples were obtained from the United States, Italy and Spain. T cells, B-cell-depleted T cells, or PBMCs supplied cDNA or gDNA.

Per the original data handling: Quantification of nucleated cells was approximated via reference gene primer amplification. TCRdb's table, derived via immunoSEQ multiplex PCR, lists solely in-frame clones and lacks some. Clone size and the V and J calls come from that table; the DNA yielded D and trimming. Of 140,000 to 150,000 clones in the sample, 84% are singletons; the top ten hold roughly 45%. Per the germline V gene, CDR1 is MNHEY and CDR2 is SVGAGI. V shed 10 bases and J 7 bases; nucleotides not matched to a gene: 13. This CDR3 contains 14 residues. Sample: peripheral blood. The rearrangement joins TRBV6-5 to TRBJ1-5, with 7 nucleotides matching TRBD1. This sequence was found in a human donor in a cohort sampled during active COVID-19. The CDR3, as DNA: TGTGCCACCGCCATTGACAGGGTCGAGCAGCCCCAGCATTTT. Translation: CATAIDRVEQPQHF.